One and the same sample provided the 16 T cell receptor beta chains below, sequenced in a study of blood T cell repertoires in COVID-19. Clones were sequenced by immunoSEQ multiplex PCR, and TCRdb holds only the in-frame ones, with some missing. The repertoire includes under 300,000 clones, roughly nine tenths of them detected once, and 1.2% sits in the top ten. Sequencing was done on a sample of PBMCs or T cells enriched from blood (not recorded which). The receptors stem from a human donor in a cohort exposed to, infected with or recovered from COVID-19 (not recorded which). The donor label of this sample is uncertain.

The V and J genes are TRBV27 and TRBJ2-3; D perhaps matches TRBD1 (5 bases). Germline CDR1 MNHEY, CDR2 SMNVEV (reference sequence). The CDR3 sequence is 15 residues long. Trimming pared 6 bases from V and 0 bases from J, leaving 13 bases between. The CDR3 DNA sequence: TGTGCCAGCAGCCTGACAGTCACTAGCACAGATACGCAGTATTTT. Translation: CASSLTVTSTDTQYF.

The chain carries TRBV2 and TRBJ1-1; no clear D. The length of the CDR3 is 14 residues. The V end lost 7 bases, the J end lost 1 base, and 13 bases lay between the germline ends. The germline gives CDR1 SNHLY, CDR2 FYNNEI. The CDR3 is CASTSIDTNTEAFF. In DNA form, the CDR3 reads TGTGCCAGCACCAGCATCGACACGAACACTGAAGCTTTCTTT.

The J gene is TRBJ2-7, the V gene TRBV15; D not certain. V was clipped by 1 base and J by 2 bases, with 6 bases between them. The CDR3 consists of 13 residues. Germline V gene sequence: CDR1 LNHNV, CDR2 YYDKDF (reference sequence). CDR3 amino acids: CATSRVPAYEQYF. The CDR3 coding sequence is TGTGCCACCAGCAGAGTCCCTGCCTACGAGCAGTACTTC.

This chain uses TRBV29-1 with TRBJ2-2, with a weak D call TRBD2 (6 bases). This CDR3 has 15 amino acids. The V and J ends lost 5 bases and 7 bases respectively, with 20 bases between them. Germline CDR1 is SQVTM and CDR2 is ANQGSEA. CDR3 bases: TGCAGCGTTCGTACGCGGGACCCGCATGGCGGGGAGCTGTTTTTT. Its protein product is CSVRTRDPHGGELFF.

The chain carries TRBV20-1 and TRBJ2-5; 10 bases align to TRBD2. CDR1 is DFQATT and CDR2 is SNEGSKA in the germline V gene (reference sequence). V shed 3 bases, J shed 3 bases, and the junction held 10 bases outside the gene matches. CDR3 length equals 16 residues. DNA for the CDR3: TGCAGTGCTAGTACGCCTAGCGGGGGAGAGGAAGAGACCCAGTACTTC. This codes for CSASTPSGGEEETQYF.

J is TRBJ2-1 and V is TRBV11-2; the D gene is possibly TRBD1 (5 bases). This CDR3 comprises 16 residues. Per the germline V gene, CDR1 is SGHAT and CDR2 is FQNNGV. V shed 5 bases and J shed 4 bases, with 18 bases lying between them. The CDR3 region is CASSPQGGPSYNEQFF. The CDR3 region has the DNA TGTGCCAGCAGCCCCCAGGGCGGCCCGAGTTACAATGAGCAGTTCTTC. Full variable domain (missing parts from reference TRBV11-2 and TRBJ2-1): EAGVAQSPRYKIIEKRQSVAFWCNPISGHATLYWYQQILGQGPKLLIQFQNNGVVDDSQLPKDRFSAERLKGVDSTLKIQPAKLEDSAVYLCASSPQGGPSYNEQFFGPGTRLTVL.

The table lists this clone with a few counts. The chain links TRBV2 to TRBJ2-2; 7 bases agree with TRBD1. V lost 2 bases and J lost 5; bases outside the gene matches: 5. The CDR3 totals 15 residues. Germline values: CDR1 SNHLY, CDR2 FYNNEI. The CDR3 sequence is CASSEFGTDTGELFF. The CDR3 coding sequence is TGTGCCAGCAGTGAATTTGGGACAGATACCGGGGAGCTGTTTTTT.

The chain recombines TRBV5-1 with TRBJ2-5; D is unresolved. Trimming took 7 bases from V and 2 from J, leaving 6 bases between them. This CDR3 comprises 11 residues. Germline values: CDR1 SGHRS, CDR2 YFSETQ. The DNA of the CDR3 is TGCGCCAGCGCCAGACAAGAGACCCAGTACTTC. Protein: CASARQETQYF. The full variable domain, rest sourced from reference TRBV5-1 and TRBJ2-5, is KAGVTQTPRYLIKTRGQQVTLSCSPISGHRSVSWYQQTPGQGLQFLFEYFSETQRNKGNFPGRFSGRQFSNSRSEMNVSTLELGDSALYLCASARQETQYFGPGTRLLVL.

V gene TRBV19 combines with J gene TRBJ2-4; D gene uncertain. CDR1 is LNHDA and CDR2 is SQIVND in the germline V gene (reference sequence). The CDR3 is 12 residues long. Trimming left V 5 bases short and J 10 bases short, with 12 bases between. DNA of the CDR3: TGTGCCAGTAGTTCCCCCCAACGGATTCAGTACTTC. It specifies CASSSPQRIQYF.

The chain is built from TRBV10-3 and TRBJ1-1; 7 nucleotides agree with TRBD1. V lost 2 bases, J lost 1 base, and 10 bases stayed unmatched. CDR1 and CDR2 (germline): ENHRY, SYGVKD. The CDR3 loop spans 17 amino acids. The DNA for the CDR3 is TGTGCCATCAGTGAGCCGTGGAGGGACAGAAAGAACACTGAAGCTTTCTTT. It encodes CAISEPWRDRKNTEAFF.

With respect to this clone: The sample holds other DNA sequences that translate to the same CDR3. The chain links TRBV27 to TRBJ1-5; D not certain. This CDR3 is 13 amino acids long. Per the germline V gene, CDR1 is MNHEY and CDR2 is SMNVEV (reference sequence). Trimming shortened V by 2 bases and J by 4 bases, and 6 bases separated the two germline ends. The CDR3 is CASSLRGNQPQHF. CDR3 DNA: TGTGCCAGCAGTTTACGAGGGAATCAGCCCCAGCATTTT.

This rearrangement joins TRBV6-5 to TRBJ1-2; tentative D call: TRBD1 (6 bases). The CDR3 is 14 amino acids. Per the germline V gene, CDR1 is MNHEY and CDR2 is SVGAGI. With 4 bases removed from V and 13 bases from J, the gap between germline ends came to 22 bases. The CDR3 sequence: CASSSAGGREKGTF. CDR3 nucleotides: TGTGCCAGCAGTTCGGCTGGGGGCAGGGAGAAAGGCACCTTC.

This chain uses TRBV19 with TRBJ1-1, with 9 nucleotides matching TRBD1. The germline V gene has CDR1 LNHDA and CDR2 SQIVND (reference sequence). V lost 4 bases and J lost 7; bases outside the gene matches: 4. CDR3 size: 13 residues. The chain's CDR3 is CASSSRTGDEAFF. CDR3 bases: TGTGCCAGTAGTAGCCGGACAGGGGATGAAGCTTTCTTT.

The rearrangement joins TRBV19 to TRBJ2-5; the match to TRBD2 covers 9 bases. Trimming cost V 6 bases and J 2 bases; bases outside gene matches: 7. Germline V CDR1 and CDR2: LNHDA, SQIVND (reference sequence). CDR3 size: 15 residues. CDR3 in amino acids: CASSASGAGQETQYF. Here the CDR3 DNA reads TGTGCCAGTAGCGCTAGCGGGGCCGGGCAAGAGACCCAGTACTTC.

CDR3: CASSLVGTGDYGYTF. The CDR3 nucleotides read TGTGCCAGCAGTTTAGTGGGAACAGGGGACTATGGCTACACCTTC. This chain uses TRBV6-5 with TRBJ1-2, with 7 bases aligning to TRBD1. Germline V gene data show CDR1 as MNHEY and CDR2 as SVGAGI. This CDR3 is 15 amino acids long. Trimming removed 4 bases from V and 3 bases from J; junction bases left unmatched: 8.

The chain is built from TRBV19 and TRBJ1-1, with 8 bases matching TRBD1. The CDR3 has 14 residues. Germline trimming cut 8 bases from V and 0 bases from J; bases unmatched to any gene: 5. CDR1 and CDR2 from the germline V gene are LNHDA and SQIVND (reference sequence). In DNA form, the CDR3 reads TGTGCCAGTGGTGGACAGGGCCTGAACACTGAAGCTTTCTTT. It encodes CASGGQGLNTEAFF.